This TCR beta chain derives from a study of spatial heterogeneity in lung cancer (dated by TCRdb to the late 2010s). About the study as a whole: Samples were obtained from approximately 72 patients with early-stage, untreated non-small cell lung cancer from the lung TRACERx cohort. The study quantitatively compared TCR alpha and beta repertoires across multiple tumor regions, matched nontumor lung and blood in non-small cell lung cancer. Follow-up PBMC samples were sequenced whenever available, and the median time to follow-up was roughly 22 months after resection. TCR repertoire features were related to nonsynonymous mutation counts determined by whole-exome sequencing of tumor tissue. In the raw uncorrected reads, each unique combination of TCR and UMI appeared on average more than ten times. Beta-chain transcripts were consistently detected in greater numbers than alpha-chain transcripts, which likely reflects a higher abundance of beta-chain transcripts. At surgery, both alpha and beta chains were TCR-sequenced in about 200 tumor regions, approximately 64 matched nontumor lung samples and a few dozen PBMC samples.

Broader findings and caveats from the paper: Ubiquitous expanded tumor TCRs showed up in blood more often at tumor resection than at routine follow-up. Confirming at a functional level the hypothesis that regional TCRs recognize regional mutations was considered to require additional single-cell paired TCR alpha and beta sequencing. Only 13 to 15 patients were included in the comparisons of baseline and follow-up blood repertoires.

This specimen's time point label, per the study, means: blood at routine non-recurrence follow-up after resection. TCR sequencing used whole RNA extracted from tumor and nontumor lung tissue, or from cryopreserved PBMC samples, without cell sorting. Only patients with enough RNA available from two or more tumor regions were chosen for TCR sequencing. The germline V end is reduced by 5 bases and the J end by 5 bases; junction bases left unmatched: 9. From the cysteine up to the phenylalanine, the CDR3 has a length of 15 residues. Just the 45-base CDR3 DNA is kept, in frame starting at base 1. Library preparation used 5' RACE. The reads were generated on a NextSeq 500. The TCR library protocol attached a unique molecular identifier to each TCR cDNA molecule to allow correction of PCR and sequencing errors. In the source study's methods: TCR identification, UMI-based error correction and CDR3 extraction were performed with Decombinator tools. TCRs above a frequency of 2 per 1,000, corresponding to the top 1% of the tumor frequency distribution, were defined as expanded. Renyi diversity was calculated using the R vegan package after each repertoire was subsampled 100 times to 5,000 TCRs. CDR3 similarity networks were constructed using string-kernel similarity of amino acid triplets, with links drawn between CDR3s whose pairwise similarity was above 0.82. TCRdb cleaned the public reads at Q25 with fastp, built clones with MiXCR and kept in-frame beta chains. Records with the same CDR3 protein are collapsed into one entry carrying the most frequent genes and DNA. TCRdb's processing, not the authors' own work, is the source of the V and J calls. The table for this sample lists tens of thousands of distinct CDR3 sequences; roughly 7% of them were counted only once. The top ten clonotypes cover 35% of the sample.

This clonotype was counted many times. The target of this receptor is not known. Nothing much larger sits one base from this clone, and base qualities are not available. This sample comprised PBMCs, obtained at follow-up. The TCR originated in a female donor with early-stage non-small cell lung cancer. The chain was built from TRBV12-3 or TRBV12-4 and TRBJ2-1; 7 central nucleotides agree with TRBD2. The sequenced DNA is TGTGCCAGCAGTCGGGGACTGGGGAGGGACAATGAGCAGTTCTTC. Its product reads: CASSRGLGRDNEQFF.